A single sample is the source of the 15 T cell receptor beta chains below, sequenced in a study of response to subunit inactivated influenza vaccine (dated by TCRdb to the late 2010s). Preparation of the library involved RT-PCR. Sequencer: Illumina HiSeq 2500. The public sequencing data were trimmed at Q25 with fastp and processed into clonotypes with MiXCR by TCRdb, which kept only in-frame beta chains. For every CDR3 protein sequence, its rows merge into one entry that carries the most common genes and DNA. Counted in this sample were about 180,000 distinct CDR3 sequences; about 9.3% of them appeared once. Roughly 11% of the sample is in the top ten clones. This specimen was non-naive T cells sorted from PBMCs, taken on the day of vaccination. The cell subset or site label of this sample denotes: memory T cell fraction. The receptors were gathered from a man between 45 and 60 years old who received an inactivated influenza vaccine. Donor details come from another sample of the same person, matched by shared clones.

This clonotype was seen at least ten times. The junction and the germline gene differ at one end; a read error may be behind it. The chain recombines TRBV5-1 with TRBJ2-2; perhaps TRBD1 as D (6 bases). The germline CDR1 and CDR2 sequences are SGHRS and YFSETQ. The CDR3 is 16 residues long. CDR3 nucleotide sequence: TGCGCCAGCAGCTACCAGGACCAGGGGAACCCCGGGGAGCTGTTTTTT. Protein sequence: CASSYQDQGNPGELFF.

There are many counts of this clonotype. The chain recombines TRBV5-1 with TRBJ1-2; D is uncertain. The CDR3 covers 13 residues. Germline V lookup: CDR1 SGHRS, CDR2 YFSETQ. Trimming took 2 bases from V and 6 from J, leaving 11 bases between them. Here the CDR3 reads CASSFSGSDGYTF. In nucleotides, the CDR3 is TGCGCCAGCAGCTTTTCTGGGTCCGATGGCTACACCTTC.

This clonotype has only a few counts. The chain carries TRBV12-3 or TRBV12-4 and TRBJ2-3; D is uncertain. The CDR3 is made up of 14 amino acids. Trimming pared 1 base from V and 5 bases from J, leaving 10 bases between. The CDR3 sequence: CASSLGSSGDTQYF. CDR3 bases: TGTGCCAGCAGTTTAGGGTCCTCGGGAGATACGCAGTATTTT.

The chain carries TRBV6-2 or TRBV6-3 and TRBJ1-1; 8 nucleotides agree with TRBD1. Germline V gene sequence: CDR1 MNHEY, CDR2 SVGEGT. The CDR3 sequence is 15 residues long. With V trimmed by 4 bases and J by 4 bases, 8 bases remained unmatched. CDR3 nucleotides: TGTGCCAGCAGTTCAACAGGGGGTAAGGGCACTGAAGCTTTCTTT. This codes for CASSSTGGKGTEAFF.

This clonotype showed up just a few times. The CDR3 loop is CASSVAQGSYGYTF. The CDR3 DNA follows: TGTGCCAGCAGCGTAGCGCAGGGTTCCTATGGCTACACCTTC. The V and J genes are TRBV9 and TRBJ1-2; a weak D match, TRBD1 (5 bases). Per germline, CDR1 SGDLS and CDR2 YYNGEE. The CDR3 runs 14 residues. Between the trimmed V and J ends, which lost 0 bases and 4 bases, there was a span of 10 bases.

This clonotype was seen more than once but under ten times. The rearrangement uses TRBV5-1 and TRBJ2-1; D is tentatively TRBD1 or TRBD2 (7 bases each). Germline CDR1 reads SGHRS; CDR2 reads YFSETQ. V lost 4 bases and J 14 bases, leaving 19 bases between the germline ends. The CDR3 extends over 13 amino acids. In DNA form, the CDR3 reads TGCGCCAGCAGCCGGGGGGACAGCAGGGGAGAGTTCTTC. It is translated as CASSRGDSRGEFF. Full variable domain (outside the CDR3, taken from reference TRBV5-1 and TRBJ2-1): KAGVTQTPRYLIKTRGQQVTLSCSPISGHRSVSWYQQTPGQGLQFLFEYFSETQRNKGNFPGRFSGRQFSNSRSEMNVSTLELGDSALYLCASSRGDSRGEFFGPGTRLTVL.

In this sample, this clonotype turned up a few times. The chain links TRBV7-9 to TRBJ1-5, with D maybe TRBD1 (6 bases). Trimming took off 5 bases at V and 0 bases at J, with 8 bases between the two ends. Germline CDR1 is SEHNR and CDR2 is FQNEAQ (reference sequence). There are 14 residues in the CDR3. The CDR3 reads CASSMTGSNQPQHF. CDR3 bases: TGTGCCAGCAGCATGACAGGTAGCAATCAGCCCCAGCATTTT. The full variable domain, in which reference TRBV7-9 and TRBJ1-5 provide the parts outside the CDR3, is DTGVSQNPRHKITKRGQNVTFRCDPISEHNRLYWYRQTLGQGPEFLTYFQNEAQLEKSRLLSDRFSAERPKGSFSTLEIQRTEQGDSAMYLCASSMTGSNQPQHFGDGTRLSIL.

CDR3 residues: CAWRDGQLYSNQPQHF. CDR3 nucleotides: TGTGCCTGGAGAGACGGACAGCTTTATAGCAATCAGCCCCAGCATTTT. The V and J genes are TRBV30 and TRBJ1-5, with D possibly matching TRBD1 (6 bases). Trimming removed 3 bases from V and 0 bases from J, with 15 bases in between. The CDR3 totals 16 residues. Germline lookup yields CDR1 GTSNPN and CDR2 SVGIG (reference sequence).

This clonotype was detected many times. The chain combines TRBV4-1 with TRBJ2-4; possibly TRBD1 for D (7 bases). Germline loops: CDR1 MGHRA, CDR2 YSYEKL. This CDR3 has 17 amino acids. V lost 1 base to trimming and J lost 5 bases, with 18 bases between them. The CDR3 region has the DNA TGCGCCAGCAGCCAAGTTATTTCCCGGAGGGGGCAAAACATTCAGTACTTC. This sequence encodes CASSQVISRRGQNIQYF.

The table lists this clonotype with many counts. The chain uses TRBV11-2 and TRBJ2-7; 11 bases agree with TRBD2. Germline V gives CDR1 SGHAT, CDR2 FQNNGV. V dropped 1 base and J dropped 4; count of bases not matched to a gene: 3. CDR3 size: 15 residues. The CDR3 DNA follows: TGTGCCAGCAGCTTAGGACTAGCGGGGACTTACGAGCAGTACTTC. Encoded protein: CASSLGLAGTYEQYF.

V gene TRBV25-1 combines with J gene TRBJ2-7; TRBD2 matches at 9 bases. Germline V lookup: CDR1 MGHDK, CDR2 SYGVNS. This CDR3 is 16 amino acids long. After removal of 4 bases from V and 3 bases from J, the junction contained 10 bases not matched to a gene. The CDR3 here is CASSGLAGTGDYEQYF. CDR3 in DNA: TGTGCCAGCAGTGGTCTAGCGGGAACTGGGGACTACGAGCAGTACTTC.

The chain is built from TRBV29-1 and TRBJ2-7, with 8 positions matching TRBD1. This CDR3 is built from 14 residues. Germline loops: CDR1 SQVTM, CDR2 ANQGSEA. After removal of 5 bases from V and 1 base from J, the junction contained 7 bases not matched to a gene. CDR3 in DNA: TGCAGCGTTCGGGACAGGTCCCATTCCTACGAGCAGTACTTC. This codes for CSVRDRSHSYEQYF.

The chain recombines TRBV15 with TRBJ2-1; D perhaps matches TRBD2 (8 bases). This CDR3 has 15 residues. V dropped 1 base and J dropped 9 bases, with 16 bases sitting between them. The germline V gene has CDR1 LNHNV and CDR2 YYDKDF (reference sequence). CDR3 in amino acids: CATSRGGTRGREQFF. In DNA, the CDR3 is TGTGCCACCAGCAGAGGGGGGACTAGGGGGCGTGAGCAGTTCTTC.

Ten or more counts support this clonotype. The chain combines TRBV6-5 with TRBJ2-1; TRBD2 agrees at 9 bases. Germline CDR1 MNHEY, CDR2 SVGAGI. After removal of 0 bases from V and 4 bases from J, the junction contained 4 bases not matched to a gene. CDR3 length: 16 amino acids. The CDR3 DNA sequence: TGTGCCAGCAGTTACTCGACTAGCGGAAAGTACAATGAGCAGTTCTTC. Translating gives CASSYSTSGKYNEQFF.

This clonotype was seen more than once but under ten times. The chain recombines TRBV2 with TRBJ1-1; the D gene is possibly TRBD1 (5 bases). The germline gives CDR1 SNHLY, CDR2 FYNNEI. This CDR3 region has 14 residues. The V end lost 5 bases, the J end lost 1 base, and 11 bases lay between the germline ends. CDR3 loop: CASSPNRQNTEAFF. CDR3 bases: TGTGCCAGCAGTCCTAACAGGCAGAACACTGAAGCTTTCTTT.